Reported below is one TCR beta chain. The germline V gene encodes CDR1 MDHEN and CDR2 SYDVKM. CDR3 length equals 16 residues. The V segment lost 6 bases and the J segment 0 bases; nucleotides outside the gene matches: 4. The data belong to a study of response to subunit inactivated influenza vaccine. Using its own MiXCR run on the RT-PCR reads, TCRdb lists one record per CDR3 protein. Among hundreds of thousands of distinct CDR3 sequences listed, approximately 15% were seen once. The receptor's source is a man aged 45-60 years who received an inactivated influenza vaccine. The sequencing here drew on PBMCs from blood, taken approximately 15 days before vaccination. The V call is TRBV28, the J call TRBJ2-6; 8 nucleotides align to TRBD1. The CDR3 DNA is TGTGCCAGCAGGTGGCAGGGGGCCTCTGGGGCCAACGTCCTGACTTTC. It translates to CASRWQGASGANVLTF.